Presented here are 23 T cell receptor beta chains from one specimen sequenced in a study of T cell repertoires in cytomegalovirus infection. One entry per CDR3 protein results from TCRdb running MiXCR on the reads. The profile shows roughly 340,000 distinct CDR3 sequences, just under 30% of them singletons. Their antigen targets remain unknown. The input for sequencing was cultured PBMCs, taken from culture after CMV antigen stimulation. These receptors were obtained from a human donor in good health (CMV status not recorded). Some clones in this sample may be carry-over from other donors' samples.

By its share, this clonotype is medium-sized. The V and J genes are TRBV6-2 or TRBV6-3 and TRBJ1-5; tentatively, D is TRBD1 (5 bases). V lost 1 base to trimming and J lost 8 bases, with 18 bases between them. In germline, CDR1 is MNHEY, CDR2 SVGEGT. This CDR3 contains 16 residues. CDR3 DNA sequence: TGTGCCAGCAGTTACTATCGGGACGGGCGTGGGGAGCCCCAGCATTTT. Its translation: CASSYYRDGRGEPQHF.

This clonotype was picked up many times. CDR3 coding DNA: TGTGCCAGCAGTCTAGGACAGCCTAACTATGGCTACACCTTC. It yields the protein CASSLGQPNYGYTF. This chain joins TRBV4-2 and TRBJ1-2; the D gene is possibly TRBD1 (6 bases). CDR3 size: 14 residues. Germline assignment: CDR1 LGHNA and CDR2 YNFKEQ. Trimming took off 6 bases at V and 0 bases at J, with 11 bases between the two ends.

This chain joins TRBV19 and TRBJ2-3, with 12 bases that match TRBD2. V lost 5 bases and J lost 0; bases outside the gene matches: 9. Germline loops: CDR1 LNHDA, CDR2 SQIVND (reference sequence). The CDR3 is made up of 18 amino acids. CDR3 coding DNA: TGTGCCAGTAGTGACAGGACTAGCGGGATCGAAAGCACAGATACGCAGTATTTT. This sequence encodes CASSDRTSGIESTDTQYF. The full variable domain, with the rest looked up from reference TRBV19 and TRBJ2-3, is DGGITQSPKYLFRKEGQNVTLSCEQNLNHDAMYWYRQDPGQGLRLIYYSQIVNDFQKGDIAEGYSVSREKKESFPLTVTSAQKNPTAFYLCASSDRTSGIESTDTQYFGPGTRLTVL.

Only a few counts were recorded for this clonotype. This chain joins TRBV28 and TRBJ2-1, with 8 bases fitting TRBD1. Looked up from germline, CDR1 is MDHEN and CDR2 is SYDVKM. Trimming took 6 bases from V and 10 from J; bases not matched to a gene: 23. This CDR3 is built from 18 residues. The CDR3 region is CASRTDGAGGEVEWEQFF. Written as DNA, the CDR3 is TGTGCCAGCAGGACCGACGGTGCAGGGGGCGAAGTGGAATGGGAGCAGTTCTTC.

This clonotype was seen more than once but under ten times. The V call is TRBV19, the J call TRBJ1-2; maybe TRBD1 (6 bases). Looked up from germline, CDR1 is LNHDA and CDR2 is SQIVND (reference sequence). The CDR3 spans 14 residues. V lost 5 bases and J 7 bases, leaving 17 bases between the germline ends. This CDR3 is CASSPGQPRLGYTF. In nucleotides, the CDR3 is TGTGCCAGTAGTCCTGGACAGCCCAGGCTTGGCTACACCTTC.

The chain carries TRBV28 and TRBJ1-1, with TRBD1 matching over 7 bases. Germline CDR1 is MDHEN and CDR2 is SYDVKM. J lost 3 bases, V lost 5 bases, and 6 bases had no gene match. The CDR3 loop spans 14 amino acids. CDR3 sequence (DNA): TGTGCCAGCAGTCCAGGGGGGAGGTACACTGAAGCTTTCTTT. This sequence encodes CASSPGGRYTEAFF.

This clonotype has more than one count but fewer than ten. The V call is TRBV11-1, the J call TRBJ2-2, with a tentative D call TRBD1 (6 bases). The V and J ends lost 5 bases and 5 bases respectively, with 18 bases between them. The length of the CDR3 is 16 residues. Germline assignment: CDR1 SGHAT and CDR2 FQDESV (reference sequence). CDR3 coding DNA: TGTGCCAGCAGCCGCCCGACAGGCCTCGGGACCGGGGAGCTGTTTTTT. Translation gives CASSRPTGLGTGELFF.

This clonotype was counted ten times or more. The chain carries TRBV2 and TRBJ1-1; D remains ambiguous. V lost 8 bases to trimming and J lost 1 base, with 17 bases between them. The CDR3 runs 15 residues. Germline V lookup: CDR1 SNHLY, CDR2 FYNNEI. CDR3 sequence: CASRTARVTNTEAFF. CDR3 sequence (DNA): TGTGCCAGCCGGACGGCGAGGGTTACGAACACTGAAGCTTTCTTT.

As DNA, the CDR3 is TGTGCCAGCAGCTTTTGGCCCCAGGTCCAGAACACTGAAGCTTTCTTT. Translating gives CASSFWPQVQNTEAFF. The chain joins TRBV7-9 to TRBJ1-1; D gene unclear. Germline V CDR1 and CDR2: SEHNR, FQNEAQ (reference sequence). The V end was cut by 3 bases, the J end by 1 base, with 15 bases between. There are 16 residues in the CDR3.

The chain is built from TRBV11-2 and TRBJ2-5; 8 bases fit TRBD1. The CDR3 sequence is 15 residues long. Looked up from germline, CDR1 is SGHAT and CDR2 is FQNNGV. V was clipped by 4 bases and J by 2 bases; unmatched bases: 6. The CDR3 region has the DNA TGTGCCAGCAGCTCGACCGGGACAGGACAAGAGACCCAGTACTTC. It specifies CASSSTGTGQETQYF.

This clonotype occurred once. The V call is TRBV6-6, the J call TRBJ1-5, with 8 bases fitting TRBD1. V lost 7 bases, J lost 5 bases, and 7 bases stayed unmatched. There are 14 residues in the CDR3. CDR1 MNHNY and CDR2 SVGAGI come from the germline V gene (reference sequence). CDR3 loop: CASTGQGWDQPQHF. In DNA form, the CDR3 reads TGTGCCAGCACCGGACAGGGATGGGATCAGCCCCAGCATTTT.

The chain links TRBV2 to TRBJ2-5; 7 positions agree with TRBD2. J lost 5 bases, V lost 2 bases, and 8 bases had no gene match. The CDR3 sequence is 15 residues long. Germline assignment: CDR1 SNHLY and CDR2 FYNNEI. CDR3 protein: CASSETSGGSETQYF. CDR3 nucleotide sequence: TGTGCCAGCAGTGAAACGTCGGGGGGTTCGGAGACCCAGTACTTC.

This clonotype has just a few counts. The chain is built from TRBV10-3 and TRBJ1-1; TRBD1 might be the D (6 bases). The CDR3 is 14 residues long. Germline V gene lookup returns CDR1 ENHRY and CDR2 SYGVKD. V shed 3 bases and J shed 2 bases, with 10 bases lying between them. The CDR3: CAISDRGLNTEAFF. Here the CDR3 DNA reads TGTGCCATCAGTGATCGGGGGCTTAACACTGAAGCTTTCTTT.

V is TRBV28 and J is TRBJ2-3, with D maybe TRBD2 (7 bases). This CDR3 region has 14 residues. In germline, CDR1 is MDHEN, CDR2 SYDVKM. Trimming shortened V by 10 bases and J by 3 bases, and 17 bases separated the two germline ends. The CDR3: CATNIGGATDTQYF. CDR3 in DNA: TGTGCCACCAATATAGGGGGGGCGACAGATACGCAGTATTTT.

In this sample, this clonotype turned up a few times. The chain combines TRBV7-9 with TRBJ1-1, with a possible D match to TRBD1 (5 bases). The CDR3 is 17 residues long. V was pared by 3 bases and J by 2 bases, with 19 bases between. Germline lookup yields CDR1 SEHNR and CDR2 FQNEAQ (reference sequence). The chain's CDR3 is CASSFWGNGRINTEAFF. Written as DNA, the CDR3 is TGTGCCAGCAGCTTTTGGGGGAATGGTAGGATTAACACTGAAGCTTTCTTT. The full variable domain, completed using reference TRBV7-9 and TRBJ1-1, is DTGVSQNPRHKITKRGQNVTFRCDPISEHNRLYWYRQTLGQGPEFLTYFQNEAQLEKSRLLSDRFSAERPKGSFSTLEIQRTEQGDSAMYLCASSFWGNGRINTEAFFGQGTRLTVV.

In its sample, this clonotype was seen a few times. The rearrangement links TRBV6-2 or TRBV6-3 to TRBJ2-5; TRBD2 agrees at 11 bases. Looked up from germline, CDR1 is MNHEY and CDR2 is SVGEGT. This CDR3 has 14 residues. J gave up 7 bases and V 2 bases, and 3 bases lay outside the gene matches. The CDR3 sequence: CASSYAGTSGTQYF. CDR3 nucleotide sequence: TGTGCCAGCAGTTACGCCGGGACTAGCGGGACCCAGTACTTC.

V usage is TRBV9 and J usage is TRBJ2-3; 12 bases align to TRBD2. Germline V gene sequence: CDR1 SGDLS, CDR2 YYNGEE. The trim removed 3 bases at V and 4 bases at J, leaving 15 bases unmatched. The CDR3 has 19 residues. The CDR3 sequence is CASSENPGLAGSKPDTQYF. The CDR3 DNA reads as TGTGCCAGCAGCGAGAATCCGGGACTAGCGGGCTCAAAGCCAGATACGCAGTATTTT. The full variable domain, in which reference TRBV9 and TRBJ2-3 provide the parts outside the CDR3, is DSGVTQTPKHLITATGQRVTLRCSPRSGDLSVYWYQQSLDQGLQFLIQYYNGEERAKGNILERFSAQQFPDLHSELNLSSLELGDSALYFCASSENPGLAGSKPDTQYFGPGTRLTVL.

The sample holds a few counts of this clonotype. The chain employs TRBV7-6 and TRBJ2-7, with TRBD2 matching over 10 bases. Germline CDR1 SGHVS, CDR2 FNYEAQ. The CDR3 contains 15 residues. V lost 2 bases to trimming and J lost 9 bases; unmatched junction nucleotides: 10. The CDR3 loop is CASSLRASGGSGQYF. The CDR3 DNA is TGTGCCAGCAGCTTAAGGGCTAGCGGGGGATCGGGGCAGTACTTC.

This clonotype was recorded a few times. J is TRBJ1-5 and V is TRBV6-1; a weak D match, TRBD1 (5 bases). This CDR3 region has 15 residues. V was trimmed by 0 bases and J by 10 bases, leaving 16 bases between them. Germline loops: CDR1 MNHNS, CDR2 SASEGT. CDR3 DNA: TGTGCCAGCAGTGAAGCCGTAGGCAGGGTCGAACCCCAGCATTTT. Protein sequence: CASSEAVGRVEPQHF.

V is TRBV9 and J is TRBJ1-1; the D gene is possibly TRBD1 (6 bases). The V end was cut by 0 bases, the J end by 0 bases, with 15 bases between. CDR1 is SGDLS, CDR2 YYNGEE, per germline. The CDR3 length is 17 residues. Written as DNA, the CDR3 is TGTGCCAGCAGCGTAGGTTCTGGACAGATCATGAACACTGAAGCTTTCTTT. This sequence encodes CASSVGSGQIMNTEAFF.

With respect to this clonotype: Mismatch with germline at one junction end may stem from a read error. This sequence joins TRBV12-3 or TRBV12-4 and TRBJ2-3, with 11 bases aligning to TRBD2. The CDR3 is 17 amino acids. CDR3 protein: CATSLNPGLAVKDTQYF. CDR3 DNA sequence: TGTGCCACCAGTCTCAACCCGGGACTAGCGGTAAAAGATACGCAGTATTTT.

This clonotype occurred a few times. This chain links TRBV5-6 with TRBJ1-1; D remains unclear. The CDR3 consists of 14 residues. Germline V gives CDR1 SGHDT, CDR2 YYEEEE. V dropped 5 bases and J dropped 4 bases, with 15 bases sitting between them. The DNA of the CDR3 is TGTGCCAGCAGTCCGGGAGGCTGGATCACTGAAGCTTTCTTT. Translated: CASSPGGWITEAFF.

The genes are TRBV7-9 and TRBJ2-5; TRBD2 agrees at 9 bases. CDR1 SEHNR and CDR2 FQNEAQ come from the germline V gene (reference sequence). The CDR3 loop spans 14 amino acids. The junction had 5 bases not matched to a gene; V was cut back by 4 bases and J by 5 bases. For the CDR3, the DNA is TGTGCCAGCAGCTCGGGACTAGCCTTGGAGACCCAGTACTTC. This sequence encodes CASSSGLALETQYF.